The 17 T cell receptor beta chains given below trace back to one sample, sequenced in a study of T cells in Graves' hyperthyroidism and ophthalmopathy. Amplified TCR beta CDR3 regions derived from RNA transcripts. With the HTBI primer set, the TCR CDR3 went through a first round of RT-PCR. TCRdb re-derived calls from the multiplex PCR reads in MiXCR, one entry per CDR3 protein. Here the sample spans fewer than 900,000 distinct CDR3 sequences, 16% being singletons. The specimen was blood. All receptors come from a man aged 18 to 29 with Graves' hyperthyroidism.

Notes on this clonotype: It may be a read error: a sequence one base away is much more abundant. The J gene is TRBJ2-1, the V gene TRBV7-2, with a weak D call TRBD2 (6 bases). The CDR3 contains 16 residues. V gave up 1 base and J gave up 12 bases, with 22 bases separating them. Germline CDR1 is SGHTA and CDR2 is FQGNSA. CDR3 DNA sequence: TGTGCCAGCAGCTTAGACGGGAGTGGGTATGCCTGGGGGCAGTTCTTC. This codes for CASSLDGSGYAWGQFF.

The V gene is TRBV7-9, the J gene TRBJ1-2, with unresolved D. Germline-derived CDR1 and CDR2 are SEHNR and FQNEAQ (reference sequence). This CDR3 is built from 13 residues. V was clipped by 1 base and J by 7 bases, with 10 bases between them. The CDR3 DNA reads as TGTGCCAGCAGCTTAGATGCTGGGTTTGGCTACACCTTC. It is translated as CASSLDAGFGYTF.

This clonotype occurred many times. This sequence joins TRBV18 and TRBJ2-2; tentatively, D is TRBD2 (5 bases). CDR3 length: 16 amino acids. V was shortened by 2 bases and J by 0 bases, with 10 bases between the two germline ends. Germline V gene data show CDR1 as KGHSH and CDR2 as LQKENI. CDR3 protein: CASSPMDFSNTGELFF. CDR3 nucleotide sequence: TGTGCCAGCTCACCAATGGACTTCTCGAACACCGGGGAGCTGTTTTTT. Together with reference TRBV18 and TRBJ2-2, the CDR3 gives the full variable domain: NAGVMQNPRHLVRRRGQEARLRCSPMKGHSHVYWYRQLPEEGLKFMVYLQKENIIDESGMPKERFSAEFPKEGPSILRIQQVVRGDSAAYFCASSPMDFSNTGELFFGEGSRLTVL.

Only a few counts were recorded for this clonotype. V gene TRBV6-1 combines with J gene TRBJ1-6; D may be TRBD1 (6 bases). The V gene's germline CDR1 is MNHNS and CDR2 SASEGT. This CDR3 contains 18 residues. Trimming left V 5 bases short and J 0 bases short, with 17 bases between. The CDR3 DNA reads TGTGCCAGCAGTAAAAAAGGACAGCGAAGCTCCTATAATTCACCCCTCCACTTT. Residues: CASSKKGQRSSYNSPLHF.

The chain employs TRBV5-5 and TRBJ1-4; maybe TRBD1 (5 bases). Trimming left V 4 bases short and J 8 bases short, with 18 bases between. Germline V lookup: CDR1 SGHKS, CDR2 YYEKEE (reference sequence). The CDR3 consists of 15 residues. The CDR3 loop reads CASSPEQARDEKLFF. In DNA, the CDR3 is TGTGCCAGCAGCCCCGAGCAGGCCCGGGACGAAAAACTGTTTTTT.

This clonotype was found many times. The chain recombines TRBV28 with TRBJ2-5; perhaps TRBD2 as D (7 bases). The V gene's germline CDR1 is MDHEN and CDR2 SYDVKM. This CDR3 is 15 amino acids long. The V and J ends lost 3 bases and 0 bases respectively, with 11 bases between them. CDR3 DNA: TGTGCCAGCAGTTTTGGGGGGGCCCACCAAGAGACCCAGTACTTC. Translated, it gives CASSFGGAHQETQYF.

The CDR3 nucleotides read TGTGCCAGCGCGGGACAGGGGGCCCGGGAGCAGTACTTC. Translated: CASAGQGAREQYF. V is TRBV6-2 or TRBV6-3 and J is TRBJ2-7; 12 bases are shared with TRBD1. The V gene's germline CDR1 is MNHEY and CDR2 SVGEGT. The CDR3 covers 13 residues. V shed 8 bases, J shed 7 bases, and the junction held 6 bases outside the gene matches.

In this sample, this clonotype turned up many times. The V and J genes are TRBV27 and TRBJ2-1; 10 positions agree with TRBD2. The V and J ends lost 6 bases and 8 bases, in that order; junction bases with no gene match: 13. Germline loops: CDR1 MNHEY, CDR2 SMNVEV (reference sequence). CDR3 size: 16 residues. The CDR3 sequence is CASSFVLAGHSDEQFF. As DNA, the CDR3 is TGTGCCAGCAGCTTCGTACTAGCGGGACATTCCGATGAGCAGTTCTTC.

Ten or more counts support this clonotype. The J gene is TRBJ2-7, the V gene TRBV19, with D possibly matching TRBD2 (6 bases). The germline gives CDR1 LNHDA, CDR2 SQIVND (reference sequence). V was cut by 1 base and J by 0 bases, with 10 bases left in between. This CDR3 has 15 residues. For the CDR3, the DNA is TGTGCCAGTAGTATAGCGCGGGATGTCTCCTACGAGCAGTACTTC. It translates to CASSIARDVSYEQYF.

This chain uses TRBV2 with TRBJ1-2, with a weak D call TRBD1 (6 bases). There are 14 residues in the CDR3. CDR1 is SNHLY and CDR2 is FYNNEI in the germline V gene. Deletions cut 8 bases from V and 1 base from J, with 14 bases between. The CDR3 loop reads CASLSGGLNYGYTF. The CDR3 DNA follows: TGTGCCAGCCTTTCCGGGGGCCTTAACTATGGCTACACCTTC. Combining the CDR3 with reference TRBV2 and TRBJ1-2 gives the whole variable domain EPEVTQTPSHQVTQMGQEVILRCVPISNHLYFYWYRQILGQKVEFLVSFYNNEISEKSEIFDDQFSVERPDGSNFTLKIRSTKLEDSAMYFCASLSGGLNYGYTFGSGTRLTVV.

The table lists this clonotype with many counts. This rearrangement joins TRBV12-3 or TRBV12-4 to TRBJ1-1; D gene uncertain. CDR3 length: 14 residues. Trimming stripped 3 bases from V and 5 bases from J, with 13 bases between. The CDR3 sequence: CASSFLASSTEAFF. The CDR3 nucleotides read TGTGCCAGCAGTTTTTTGGCATCAAGTACTGAAGCTTTCTTT.

The V call is TRBV11-3, the J call TRBJ2-5; D not resolved. Deletions cut 5 bases from V and 4 bases from J, with 14 bases between. This CDR3 is 14 amino acids long. Germline lookup yields CDR1 SGHNT and CDR2 YENEEA. CDR3 residues: CASSIDSMGETQYF. In DNA form, the CDR3 reads TGTGCCAGCAGCATTGACTCGATGGGAGAGACCCAGTACTTC.

This clonotype was observed many times. Here the CDR3 reads CASELAGVVDEQFF. The CDR3 nucleotides read TGTGCCAGCGAACTAGCGGGAGTTGTGGATGAGCAGTTCTTC. This sequence joins TRBV7-2 and TRBJ2-1; 11 bases fit TRBD2. Germline V CDR1 and CDR2: SGHTA, FQGNSA. CDR3 length: 14 residues. Unmatched junction bases numbered 8, after V lost 8 bases and J lost 8 bases.

This clonotype appeared many times. The rearrangement uses TRBV7-9 and TRBJ2-6; 10 bases are a match to TRBD1. J lost 4 bases, V lost 4 bases, and 7 bases had no gene match. This CDR3 is built from 17 residues. Germline V gene data show CDR1 as SEHNR and CDR2 as FQNEAQ (reference sequence). DNA of the CDR3: TGTGCCAGCAGCTCCTGGGGACAGGGGTCGGGGGCCAACGTCCTGACTTTC. It yields the protein CASSSWGQGSGANVLTF. Looking up the rest from reference TRBV7-9 and TRBJ2-6 gives the full variable domain: DTGVSQNPRHKITKRGQNVTFRCDPISEHNRLYWYRQTLGQGPEFLTYFQNEAQLEKSRLLSDRFSAERPKGSFSTLEIQRTEQGDSAMYLCASSSWGQGSGANVLTFGAGSRLTVL.

The J gene is TRBJ1-4, the V gene TRBV28; 8 bases match TRBD1. The germline V gene encodes CDR1 MDHEN and CDR2 SYDVKM. The CDR3 is 13 amino acids. Unmatched junction bases numbered 3, after V lost 6 bases and J lost 6 bases. CDR3 in amino acids: CASSTRGHEKLFF. The CDR3 DNA reads TGTGCCAGCAGCACCAGGGGGCATGAAAAACTGTTTTTT.

This clonotype was seen more than once but under ten times. V is TRBV5-1 and J is TRBJ2-2; D is uncertain. CDR1 is SGHRS and CDR2 is YFSETQ in the germline V gene. V was cut by 1 base and J by 1 base, with 5 bases left in between. This CDR3 is built from 14 residues. CDR3 DNA sequence: TGCGCCAGCAGCTTGTTCGGGAACACCGGGGAGCTGTTTTTT. Translated, it gives CASSLFGNTGELFF.

In this sample, this clonotype turned up many times. V and J are TRBV18 and TRBJ1-1; D gene uncertain. The CDR3 runs to 14 residues. Trimming pared 0 bases from V and 1 base from J, leaving 6 bases between. Germline V lookup: CDR1 KGHSH, CDR2 LQKENI. CDR3 nucleotides: TGTGCCAGCTCACCACCACCCCGGAACACTGAAGCTTTCTTT. It yields the protein CASSPPPRNTEAFF.